The 5 T cell receptor beta chains below all came from one sample that was sequenced in a study of blood T cell repertoires in COVID-19. Method: immunoSEQ multiplex PCR; TCRdb's copy keeps in-frame clones and lacks some. The sample gives approximately 160,000 clones, 80% to 90% of which show up once; less than 20% is in the top ten. Material: peripheral blood. These receptor sequences come from a woman older than 75 with acute or convalescent COVID-19.

This chain links TRBV6-6 with TRBJ1-5; D is perhaps TRBD1 (6 bases). The CDR3 is 14 amino acids. Germline V CDR1 and CDR2: MNHNY, SVGAGI (reference sequence). The ends were cut back, 5 bases at V and 3 bases at J, with 11 bases in the middle. CDR3 region: CASSRGTLNQPQHF. In DNA, the CDR3 is TGTGCCAGCAGTCGGGGGACACTCAATCAGCCCCAGCATTTT.

The chain is built from TRBV28 and TRBJ2-2; D is unclear. Germline CDR1 and CDR2: MDHEN and SYDVKM. Trimming shortened V by 5 bases and J by 7 bases, and 8 bases separated the two germline ends. The CDR3 spans 12 residues. The CDR3 protein is CASSITNGELFF. CDR3 bases: TGTGCCAGCAGTATAACAAACGGGGAGCTGTTTTTT.

This clone has only one observation. V is TRBV5-5 and J is TRBJ1-1; 7 bases line up with TRBD1. The germline CDR1 and CDR2 sequences are SGHKS and YYEKEE (reference sequence). This CDR3 spans 15 amino acids. V lost 4 bases and J lost 0; bases outside the gene matches: 6. CDR3 protein: CASSAMTGLNTEAFF. CDR3 DNA sequence: TGTGCCAGCAGCGCAATGACAGGGCTGAACACTGAAGCTTTCTTT. Supplemented by reference TRBV5-5 and TRBJ1-1, the full variable domain reads DAGVTQSPTHLIKTRGQQVTLRCSPISGHKSVSWYQQVLGQGPQFIFQYYEKEERGRGNFPDRFSARQFPNYSSELNVNALLLGDSALYLCASSAMTGLNTEAFFGQGTRLTVV.

The J gene is TRBJ2-5, the V gene TRBV5-1; D gene uncertain. This CDR3 comprises 12 residues. The V end was cut by 4 bases, the J end by 1 base, with 5 bases between. Germline loops: CDR1 SGHRS, CDR2 YFSETQ. The DNA for the CDR3 is TGCGCCAGCAGCGAGATCCAAGAGACCCAGTACTTC. It translates to CASSEIQETQYF.

The CDR3 DNA sequence: TGTGCCAGCAGCTTTGGGCGGGGGACAGATACGCAGTATTTT. This encodes CASSFGRGTDTQYF. The rearrangement uses TRBV5-6 and TRBJ2-3; 7 bases are shared with TRBD2. V was pared by 2 bases and J by 3 bases, with 3 bases of the junction left unmatched. The CDR3 runs 14 residues. The germline CDR1 and CDR2 sequences are SGHDT and YYEEEE.